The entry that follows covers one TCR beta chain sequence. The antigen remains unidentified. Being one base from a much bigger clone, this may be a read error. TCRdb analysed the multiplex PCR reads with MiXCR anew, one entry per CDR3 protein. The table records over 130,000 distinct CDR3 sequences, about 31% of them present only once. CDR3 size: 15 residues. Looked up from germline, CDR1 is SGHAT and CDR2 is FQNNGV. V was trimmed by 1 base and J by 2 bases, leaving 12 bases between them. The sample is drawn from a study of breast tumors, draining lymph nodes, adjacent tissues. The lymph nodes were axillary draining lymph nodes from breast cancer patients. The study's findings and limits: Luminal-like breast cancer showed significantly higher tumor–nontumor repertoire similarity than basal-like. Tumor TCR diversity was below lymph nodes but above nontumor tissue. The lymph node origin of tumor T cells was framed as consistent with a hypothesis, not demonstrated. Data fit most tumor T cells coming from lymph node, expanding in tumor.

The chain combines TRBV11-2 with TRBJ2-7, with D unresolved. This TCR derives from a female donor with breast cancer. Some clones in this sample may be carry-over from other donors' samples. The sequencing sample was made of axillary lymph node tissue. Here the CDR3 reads CASSLGGGSTYEQYV. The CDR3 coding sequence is TGTGCCAGCAGCTTAGGAGGTGGGTCCACCTACGAGCAGTACGTC.